This T cell receptor beta chain was documented in a study of ipilimumab plus nivolumab after autologous stem cell transplantation (dated by TCRdb to the early 2020s). Study-wide context: The median number of doses received by trial patients was roughly five for ipilimumab and about 8 for nivolumab. Patients with high-risk diffuse large B cell lymphoma, mature T cell lymphoma, or multiple myeloma undergoing autologous transplant were enrolled in the trial. Primary refractory and relapsed disease were included in the DLBCL cohort, with 18-month progression-free survival of roughly 89% and 26%, respectively. The intent-to-treat population of the trial was made up of about 37 patients. General study outcomes and caveats: The authors concluded that, as post-transplant consolidation, combined checkpoint inhibition appeared tolerable. Per the authors, a biologic rationale for further study of the post-transplant checkpoint inhibition approach was offered by T cell receptor repertoire, regulatory T cell phenotype and gut microbiota profiles.

The library was prepared using the immunoSEQ multiplex PCR assay. The clones in this table, taken by TCRdb from immuneACCESS, are in-frame only. Not every clone is retained; where verified, under half of the shortfall comes from an unresolved V gene, and the cause of the rest is unknown. The sample yields 15,000 to 20,000 clones; 80% were counted once. The top ten clones comprise 9.5% to 13% of the sample. V is cut by 6 bases and J by 7 bases, and the space between the germline ends is 16 bases. For CDR1 and CDR2, the germline V gene lists SGHDT and YYEEEE. Including the terminal cysteine and phenylalanine, the CDR3 comprises 13 residues. Only CDR3 DNA remains: 39 bases, in frame from the first base. Starting 14 to 28 days after the autologous transplant, patients began checkpoint therapy, which included ipilimumab at 1 mg/kg intravenously on day 1 of selected weeks. Patients received nivolumab at 3 mg/kg intravenously on day 1 of weeks 1, 4, 7, 10, and every two weeks through week 26. The study was a Phase Ib clinical trial testing combined checkpoint inhibition with ipilimumab and nivolumab as consolidation after autologous stem cell transplantation.

With regard to this clone: Its antigen is still unknown. No much larger clone exists at a distance of one base, and base qualities are not known.

The source of this sequence is a male donor with diffuse large B-cell lymphoma. The starting material was PBMCs, obtained in a trial of ipilimumab plus nivolumab as post-transplant consolidation. The rearrangement combines TRBV5-6 with TRBJ1-2; TRBD1 might be the D gene, on 6 matching bases. The CDR3 in this case is CASKQTGPGGYTF. The DNA sequence follows: TGTGCCAGCAAACAAACAGGGCCAGGTGGCTACACCTTC.